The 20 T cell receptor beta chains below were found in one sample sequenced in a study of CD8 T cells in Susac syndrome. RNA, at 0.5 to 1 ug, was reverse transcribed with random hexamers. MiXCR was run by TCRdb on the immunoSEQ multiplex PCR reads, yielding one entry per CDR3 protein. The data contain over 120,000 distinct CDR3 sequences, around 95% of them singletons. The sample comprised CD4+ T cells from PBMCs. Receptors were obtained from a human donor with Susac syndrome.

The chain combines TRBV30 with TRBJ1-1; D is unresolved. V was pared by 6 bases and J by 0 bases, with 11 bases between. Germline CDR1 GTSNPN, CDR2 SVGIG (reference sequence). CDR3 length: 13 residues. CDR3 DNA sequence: TGTGCCTGCGAAGTAGGCCTGAACACTGAAGCTTTCTTT. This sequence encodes CACEVGLNTEAFF. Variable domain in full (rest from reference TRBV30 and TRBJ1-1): SQTIHQWPATLVQPVGSPLSLECTVEGTSNPNLYWYRQAAGRGLQLLFYSVGIGQISSEVPQNLSASRPQDRQFILSSKKLLLSDSGFYLCACEVGLNTEAFFGQGTRLTVV.

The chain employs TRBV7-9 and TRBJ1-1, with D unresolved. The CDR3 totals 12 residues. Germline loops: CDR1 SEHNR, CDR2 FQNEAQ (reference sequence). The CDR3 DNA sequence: TGTGCAACGTCGACTGATAACACTGAAGCTTTCTTT. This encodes CATSTDNTEAFF.

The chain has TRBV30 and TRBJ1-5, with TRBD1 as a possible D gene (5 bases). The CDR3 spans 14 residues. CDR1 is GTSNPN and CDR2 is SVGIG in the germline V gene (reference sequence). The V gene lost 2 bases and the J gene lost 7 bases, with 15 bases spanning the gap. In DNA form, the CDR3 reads TGTGCCTGGAGTCCGGACACTACCGGGCAGCCCCAGCATTTT. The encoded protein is CAWSPDTTGQPQHF.

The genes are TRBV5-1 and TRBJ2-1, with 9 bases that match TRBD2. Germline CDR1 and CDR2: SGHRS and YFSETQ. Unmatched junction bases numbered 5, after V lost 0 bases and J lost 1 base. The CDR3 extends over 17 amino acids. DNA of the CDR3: TGCGCCAGCAGCTTGGTGCCAGCGGGGGGATCCTACAATGAGCAGTTCTTC. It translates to CASSLVPAGGSYNEQFF.

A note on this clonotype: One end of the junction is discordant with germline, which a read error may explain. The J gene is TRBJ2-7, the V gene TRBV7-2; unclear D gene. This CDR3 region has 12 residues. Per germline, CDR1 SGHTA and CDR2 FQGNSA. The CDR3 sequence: CASSLATYGQYF. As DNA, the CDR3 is TGTGCCAGCAGCTTAGCTACCTACGGGCAGTACTTC.

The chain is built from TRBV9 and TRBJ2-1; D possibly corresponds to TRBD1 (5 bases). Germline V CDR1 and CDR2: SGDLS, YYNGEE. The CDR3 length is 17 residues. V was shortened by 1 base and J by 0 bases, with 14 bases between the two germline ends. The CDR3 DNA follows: TGTGCCAGCAGCGTAATGGGTGACAGCAACTCCTACAATGAGCAGTTCTTC. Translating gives CASSVMGDSNSYNEQFF.

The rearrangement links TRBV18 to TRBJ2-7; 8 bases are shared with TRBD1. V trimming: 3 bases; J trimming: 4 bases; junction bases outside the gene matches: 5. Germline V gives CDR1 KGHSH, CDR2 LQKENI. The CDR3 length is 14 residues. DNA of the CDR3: TGTGCCAGCTCACCCCAGACAGGGGCGTACGAGCAGTACTTC. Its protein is CASSPQTGAYEQYF.

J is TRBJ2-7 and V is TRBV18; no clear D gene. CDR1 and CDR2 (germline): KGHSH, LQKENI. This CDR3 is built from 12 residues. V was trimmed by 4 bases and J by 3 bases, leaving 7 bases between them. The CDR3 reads CASSRDGYEQYF. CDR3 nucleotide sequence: TGTGCCAGCTCACGAGACGGCTACGAGCAGTACTTC.

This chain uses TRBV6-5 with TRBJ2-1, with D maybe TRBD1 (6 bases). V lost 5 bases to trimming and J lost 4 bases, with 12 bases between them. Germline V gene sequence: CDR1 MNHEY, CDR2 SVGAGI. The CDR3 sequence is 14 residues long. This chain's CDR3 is CASSINRDYNEQFF. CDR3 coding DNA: TGTGCCAGCAGTATAAACAGGGATTACAATGAGCAGTTCTTC.

The CDR3 is CASSSGQGSNEQFF. The DNA of the CDR3 is TGTGCCAGCAGCTCGGGACAGGGTTCGAATGAGCAGTTCTTC. J is TRBJ2-1 and V is TRBV5-4; 9 bases map to TRBD1. The CDR3 has 14 amino acids. Germline CDR1 reads SGHNT; CDR2 reads YYREEE (reference sequence). V was clipped by 3 bases and J by 7 bases; unmatched bases: 5. The entire variable domain, with the rest obtained from reference TRBV5-4 and TRBJ2-1, is as follows: ETGVTQSPTHLIKTRGQQVTLRCSSQSGHNTVSWYQQALGQGPQFIFQYYREEENGRGNFPPRFSGLQFPNYSSELNVNALELDDSALYLCASSSGQGSNEQFFGPGTRLTVL.

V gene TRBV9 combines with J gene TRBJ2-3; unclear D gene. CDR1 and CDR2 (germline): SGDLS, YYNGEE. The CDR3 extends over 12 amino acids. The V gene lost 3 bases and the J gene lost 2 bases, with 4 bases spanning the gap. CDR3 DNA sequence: TGTGCCAGCAGCGGATACACAGATACGCAGTATTTT. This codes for CASSGYTDTQYF.

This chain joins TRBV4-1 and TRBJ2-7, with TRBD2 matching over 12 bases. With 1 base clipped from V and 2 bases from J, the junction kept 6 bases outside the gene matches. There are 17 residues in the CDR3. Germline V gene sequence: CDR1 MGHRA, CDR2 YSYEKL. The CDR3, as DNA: TGCGCCAGCAGCCAAGGACTAGCGGGAGTGATCCCCTACGAGCAGTACTTC. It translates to CASSQGLAGVIPYEQYF.

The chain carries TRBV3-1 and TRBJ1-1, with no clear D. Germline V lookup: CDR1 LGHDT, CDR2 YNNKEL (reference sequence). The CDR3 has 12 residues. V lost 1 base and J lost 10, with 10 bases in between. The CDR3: CASSQGITGAFF. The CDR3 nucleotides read TGTGCCAGCAGCCAAGGGATCACGGGAGCTTTCTTT.

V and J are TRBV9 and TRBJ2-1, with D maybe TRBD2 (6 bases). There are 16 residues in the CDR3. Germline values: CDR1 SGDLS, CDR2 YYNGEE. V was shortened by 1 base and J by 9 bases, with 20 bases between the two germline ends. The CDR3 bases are TGTGCCAGCAGCGTAAATGCCGGGACTGCATTTGGTGAGCAGTTCTTC. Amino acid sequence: CASSVNAGTAFGEQFF.

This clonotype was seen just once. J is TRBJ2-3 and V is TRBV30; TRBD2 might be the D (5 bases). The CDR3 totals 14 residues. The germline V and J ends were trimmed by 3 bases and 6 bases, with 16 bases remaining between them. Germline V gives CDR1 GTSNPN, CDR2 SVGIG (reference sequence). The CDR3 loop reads CAWRPGSRSDTQYF. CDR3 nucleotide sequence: TGTGCCTGGAGACCGGGGAGCAGGTCCGATACGCAGTATTTT. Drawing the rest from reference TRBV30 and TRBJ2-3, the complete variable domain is SQTIHQWPATLVQPVGSPLSLECTVEGTSNPNLYWYRQAAGRGLQLLFYSVGIGQISSEVPQNLSASRPQDRQFILSSKKLLLSDSGFYLCAWRPGSRSDTQYFGPGTRLTVL.

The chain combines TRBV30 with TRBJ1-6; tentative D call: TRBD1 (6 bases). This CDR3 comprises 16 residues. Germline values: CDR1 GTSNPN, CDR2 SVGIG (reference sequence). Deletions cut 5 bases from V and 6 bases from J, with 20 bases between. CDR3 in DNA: TGTGCCTGGGGGCTAGGCGCCAGGGGATTTAATTCACCCCTCCACTTT. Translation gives CAWGLGARGFNSPLHF.

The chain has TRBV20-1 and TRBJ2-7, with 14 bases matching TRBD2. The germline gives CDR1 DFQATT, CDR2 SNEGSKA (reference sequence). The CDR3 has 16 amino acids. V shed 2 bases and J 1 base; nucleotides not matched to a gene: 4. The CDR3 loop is CSARRGLAGVSYEQYF. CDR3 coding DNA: TGCAGTGCTAGAAGGGGACTAGCGGGAGTATCCTACGAGCAGTACTTC.

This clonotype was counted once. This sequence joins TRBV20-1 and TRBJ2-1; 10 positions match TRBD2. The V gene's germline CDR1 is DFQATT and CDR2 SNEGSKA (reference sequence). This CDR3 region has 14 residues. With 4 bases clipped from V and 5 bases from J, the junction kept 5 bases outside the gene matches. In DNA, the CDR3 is TGCAGTGCTATCGGTGGACTAGCGGACAATGAGCAGTTCTTC. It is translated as CSAIGGLADNEQFF.

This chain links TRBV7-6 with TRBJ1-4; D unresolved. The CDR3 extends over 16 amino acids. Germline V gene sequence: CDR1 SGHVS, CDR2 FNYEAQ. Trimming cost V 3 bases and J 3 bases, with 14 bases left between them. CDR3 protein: CASSFATPAPNEKLFF. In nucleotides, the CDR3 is TGTGCCAGCAGCTTCGCGACACCCGCCCCTAATGAAAAACTGTTTTTT.

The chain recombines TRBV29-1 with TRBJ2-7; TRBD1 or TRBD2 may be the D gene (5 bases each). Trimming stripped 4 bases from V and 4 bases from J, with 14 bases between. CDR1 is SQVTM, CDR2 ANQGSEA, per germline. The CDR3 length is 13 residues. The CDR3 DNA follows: TGCAGCGTTGCGGGGCAGGGTGGTTACGAGCAGTACTTC. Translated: CSVAGQGGYEQYF.